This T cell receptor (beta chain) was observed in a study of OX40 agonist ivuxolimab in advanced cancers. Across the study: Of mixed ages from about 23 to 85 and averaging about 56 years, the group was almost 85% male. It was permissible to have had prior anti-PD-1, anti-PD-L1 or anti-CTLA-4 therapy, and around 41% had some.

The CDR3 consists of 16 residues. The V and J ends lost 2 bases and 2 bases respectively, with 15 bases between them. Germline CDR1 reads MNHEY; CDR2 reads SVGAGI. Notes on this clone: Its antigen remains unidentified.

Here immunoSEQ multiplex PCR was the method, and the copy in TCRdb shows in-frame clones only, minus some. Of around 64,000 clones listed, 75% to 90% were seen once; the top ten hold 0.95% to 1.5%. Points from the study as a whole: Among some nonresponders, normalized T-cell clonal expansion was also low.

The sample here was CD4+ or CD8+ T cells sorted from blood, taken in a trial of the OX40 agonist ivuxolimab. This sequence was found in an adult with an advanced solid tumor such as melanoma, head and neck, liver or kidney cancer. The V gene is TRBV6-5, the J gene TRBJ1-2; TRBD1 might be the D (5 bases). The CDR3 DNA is TGTGCCAGCAGTTACCACCCTAGGGGAGACAACTATGGCTACACCTTC. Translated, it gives CASSYHPRGDNYGYTF.